These 5 T cell receptor beta chains originate from one sample sequenced in a study of T cell repertoires in cytomegalovirus infection. Their recognized antigens are unknown. TCRdb re-called the reads with MiXCR, one entry per CDR3 protein. The sample records about 500,000 distinct CDR3 sequences, 33% being singletons. The sequencing here drew on cultured PBMCs, taken from culture after CMV antigen stimulation. These receptors were obtained from a human donor in good health (CMV status not recorded). Some clones in this sample may be carry-over from other donors' samples.

This clonotype has just a few counts. The rearrangement links TRBV7-6 to TRBJ2-1, with D uncertain. Trimming pared 3 bases from V and 0 bases from J, leaving 12 bases between. Germline V gene data show CDR1 as SGHVS and CDR2 as FNYEAQ. The CDR3 is 16 amino acids. The CDR3 bases are TGTGCCAGCAGCTTCCAGGTAGACTCCTCCTACAATGAGCAGTTCTTC. Amino acid sequence: CASSFQVDSSYNEQFF.

This clonotype was picked up a small number of times. The V and J genes are TRBV11-2 and TRBJ2-1, with TRBD2 matching over 13 bases. Germline V lookup: CDR1 SGHAT, CDR2 FQNNGV. CDR3 length equals 18 residues. The junction had 10 bases not matched to a gene; V was cut back by 5 bases and J by 3 bases. The CDR3 DNA reads TGTGCCAGCAGCGGCGGACTAGCGGGAGAAAGGGACTACAATGAGCAGTTCTTC. It encodes CASSGGLAGERDYNEQFF.

This clonotype was seen at least ten times. The V gene is TRBV7-2, the J gene TRBJ1-2; D not resolved. CDR1 and CDR2 from the germline V gene are SGHTA and FQGNSA. V shed 4 bases and J shed 6 bases, with 6 bases lying between them. CDR3 size: 11 residues. As DNA, the CDR3 is TGTGCCAGCAGCTCTTTCGATGGCTACACCTTC. It is translated as CASSSFDGYTF.

In its sample, this clonotype was seen many times. V usage is TRBV7-2 and J usage is TRBJ2-3, with 12 bases lining up with TRBD1. Germline CDR1 is SGHTA and CDR2 is FQGNSA. V shed 1 base, J shed 5 bases, and the junction held 13 bases outside the gene matches. CDR3 length: 19 residues. In nucleotides, the CDR3 is TGTGCCAGCAGCTTAGTCTCGTATCGGGGACAGGGGGCTGAAGATACGCAGTATTTT. This translates into CASSLVSYRGQGAEDTQYF.

The chain links TRBV5-1 to TRBJ2-7; 9 bases line up with TRBD1. The V segment lost 5 bases and the J segment 5 bases; nucleotides outside the gene matches: 11. The CDR3 covers 15 residues. CDR1 is SGHRS, CDR2 YFSETQ, per germline. The CDR3 here is CASSYGGTGTHEQYF. As DNA, the CDR3 is TGCGCCAGCAGTTATGGCGGGACAGGGACCCACGAGCAGTACTTC.